The 13 T cell receptor beta chains below all came from one sample that was sequenced in a study of blood T cell repertoires in COVID-19. TCRdb's table, derived via immunoSEQ multiplex PCR, lists solely in-frame clones and lacks some. The repertoire holds 30,000 to 35,000 clones, with about 74% as singletons. Material: peripheral blood. These TCRs come from a human donor in a cohort sampled during active COVID-19.

The chain is built from TRBV6-2 or TRBV6-3 and TRBJ1-2; TRBD1 agrees at 7 bases. Germline trimming cut 4 bases from V and 5 bases from J; bases unmatched to any gene: 7. Looked up from germline, CDR1 is MNHEY and CDR2 is SVGEGT. This CDR3 spans 14 amino acids. The CDR3 nucleotides are TGTGCCAGCAGTTTCCCCGGGACAGCTTATGGCTACACCTTC. As protein: CASSFPGTAYGYTF.

The chain has TRBV4-1 and TRBJ2-1; the match to TRBD2 covers 10 bases. In germline, CDR1 is MGHRA, CDR2 YSYEKL. The V segment lost 1 base and the J segment 8 bases; nucleotides outside the gene matches: 2. The CDR3 totals 14 residues. The CDR3 protein is CASSQGTSGHEQFF. For the CDR3, the DNA is TGCGCCAGCAGCCAAGGGACTAGCGGTCATGAGCAGTTCTTC.

V gene TRBV19 combines with J gene TRBJ2-1; 9 positions match TRBD2. The V and J ends lost 5 bases and 4 bases, in that order; junction bases with no gene match: 15. Germline CDR1 and CDR2: LNHDA and SQIVND (reference sequence). The CDR3 consists of 18 residues. CDR3 nucleotide sequence: TGTGCCAGTAGTCCCCGAGGTCCGGCAGCGGGGGGATACAATGAGCAGTTCTTC. As protein: CASSPRGPAAGGYNEQFF. Combining the CDR3 with reference TRBV19 and TRBJ2-1 gives the whole variable domain DGGITQSPKYLFRKEGQNVTLSCEQNLNHDAMYWYRQDPGQGLRLIYYSQIVNDFQKGDIAEGYSVSREKKESFPLTVTSAQKNPTAFYLCASSPRGPAAGGYNEQFFGPGTRLTVL.

V usage is TRBV6-5 and J usage is TRBJ2-2; D remains unclear. Per the germline V gene, CDR1 is MNHEY and CDR2 is SVGAGI. The CDR3 covers 13 residues. Trimming pared 6 bases from V and 8 bases from J, leaving 13 bases between. The CDR3 DNA is TGTGCCAGCAGGGCGCTGGTAGCAGGGGAGCTGTTTTTT. Its translation: CASRALVAGELFF.

This chain joins TRBV4-1 and TRBJ2-7; 7 bases match TRBD2. Per germline, CDR1 MGHRA and CDR2 YSYEKL. The CDR3 contains 15 residues. Trimming at V came to 1 base and at J to 1 base, leaving 4 bases not matched to a gene. CDR3 nucleotides: TGCGCCAGCAGCCAAGCGACTAGCCTATCCTACGAGCAGTACTTC. As protein: CASSQATSLSYEQYF.

The chain joins TRBV7-9 to TRBJ2-2; the match to TRBD2 covers 14 bases. The germline V gene has CDR1 SEHNR and CDR2 FQNEAQ (reference sequence). The CDR3 covers 17 residues. Trimming cost V 5 bases and J 4 bases; bases outside gene matches: 6. The CDR3 coding sequence is TGTGCCAGCAGCCGGGGACTAGCGGGAGCGGGCACCGGGGAGCTGTTTTTT. Protein product: CASSRGLAGAGTGELFF.

V and J are TRBV10-3 and TRBJ2-5, with 8 bases fitting TRBD2. Germline CDR1 ENHRY, CDR2 SYGVKD. After removal of 3 bases from V and 1 base from J, the junction contained 13 bases not matched to a gene. The CDR3 spans 18 residues. This CDR3 reads CAISDGTREGPTQETQYF. CDR3 sequence (DNA): TGTGCCATCAGTGATGGGACTAGGGAGGGACCAACCCAAGAGACCCAGTACTTC.

This sequence joins TRBV12-3 or TRBV12-4 and TRBJ2-3; TRBD2 agrees at 9 bases. J lost 2 bases, V lost 9 bases, and 3 bases had no gene match. This CDR3 has 13 residues. The CDR3 nucleotides are TGTGCCAGTAGACTAGCGGACACAGATACGCAGTATTTT. Translated, it gives CASRLADTDTQYF.

This chain links TRBV24-1 with TRBJ2-3; 9 bases are shared with TRBD2. The CDR3 extends over 16 amino acids. Germline CDR1 and CDR2: KGHDR and SFDVKD. V lost 3 bases, J lost 0 bases, and 3 bases stayed unmatched. This chain's CDR3 is CATSDPLAGSTDTQYF. The CDR3 region has the DNA TGTGCCACCAGTGATCCCCTAGCGGGGAGCACAGATACGCAGTATTTT.

This clone was counted once. This chain joins TRBV18 and TRBJ2-2; 7 nucleotides line up with TRBD1. V lost 4 bases to trimming and J lost 1 base; unmatched junction nucleotides: 3. In germline, CDR1 is KGHSH, CDR2 LQKENI. CDR3 size: 15 residues. In DNA form, the CDR3 reads TGTGCCAGCTCACTGAGACAGGGGAACACCGGGGAGCTGTTTTTT. Translation: CASSLRQGNTGELFF.

The rearrangement uses TRBV10-3 and TRBJ1-2; 9 bases align to TRBD1. CDR3 length: 13 amino acids. The junction had 6 bases not matched to a gene; V was cut back by 6 bases and J by 7 bases. The germline CDR1 and CDR2 sequences are ENHRY and SYGVKD. DNA for the CDR3: TGTGCCATCAGCTCGGGACAGGGTGGTGGCTACACCTTC. Translation gives CAISSGQGGGYTF.

The chain combines TRBV5-1 with TRBJ1-1; no firm D call. V was cut by 4 bases and J by 12 bases, with 22 bases left in between. Germline V CDR1 and CDR2: SGHRS, YFSETQ. This CDR3 comprises 14 residues. The CDR3 is CASSDTNPGGGSFF. DNA of the CDR3: TGCGCCAGCAGCGACACTAACCCCGGAGGTGGGTCTTTCTTT. Full variable domain (missing parts from reference TRBV5-1 and TRBJ1-1): KAGVTQTPRYLIKTRGQQVTLSCSPISGHRSVSWYQQTPGQGLQFLFEYFSETQRNKGNFPGRFSGRQFSNSRSEMNVSTLELGDSALYLCASSDTNPGGGSFFGQGTRLTVV.

The J gene is TRBJ2-1, the V gene TRBV6-2 or TRBV6-3, with 10 bases fitting TRBD2. Germline V gives CDR1 MNHEY, CDR2 SVGEGT. The CDR3 runs to 15 residues. V lost 4 bases and J lost 8; bases outside the gene matches: 8. CDR3 coding DNA: TGTGCCAGCAGTTCCCTAGCGGGAGTTCGGGATGAGCAGTTCTTC. This gives the protein CASSSLAGVRDEQFF.